This T cell receptor (beta chain) was sequenced for a study of blood T cells in healthy people across ages. Across the study: Through template switching, about one barcoded beta molecule was captured per two T cells, as measured in model experiments.

Primers used in a second PCR of roughly 6 to 12 cycles were a sample-barcoded 5' primer and a J-beta primer mix. Each cDNA molecule was tagged by a template-switch adaptor that had 12 random nucleotides. TCRdb re-called the 5' RACE reads with MiXCR, one entry per CDR3 protein. The data contain approximately 800,000 distinct CDR3 sequences, roughly 25% of them singletons. The germline CDR1 and CDR2 sequences are MNHEY and SVGEGT. The CDR3 sequence is 15 residues long. This clonotype has only one observation. Every participating donor contributed 7.5 to 10 milliliters of peripheral blood through a draw. These data also featured in a second study, about T cells of mothers and their children. Per that study: When mothers and children were related, their normalized repertoire overlap, which was always slightly higher, did not differ significantly from that of unrelated pairs.

This chain uses TRBV6-2 or TRBV6-3 with TRBJ2-1, with 7 bases lining up with TRBD1. The J call may be incorrect, as the DNA end agrees better with TRBJ2-7. The source of this sequence is a boy between 10 and 17 years old in good health. The sequenced material came from blood. The CDR3 sequence is CASSYNHRGSYEQYF. CDR3 bases: TGTGCCAGCAGCTACAACCACAGGGGCTCCTACGAGCAGTACTTC.